Reported below is one T cell receptor beta chain. Sequenced by immunoSEQ multiplex PCR; TCRdb stores in-frame clones only, minus some. The sample has around 69,000 clones; 92% are singletons. The data were obtained in a study of T cell changes during pregnancy in multiple sclerosis. This CDR3 spans 15 amino acids. V shed 5 bases and J 3 bases; nucleotides not matched to a gene: 7. CDR1 is MDHEN and CDR2 is SYDVKM in the germline V gene. This receptor was identified in a female donor with multiple sclerosis, enrolled in a pregnancy study. The V call is TRBV28, the J call TRBJ2-3; 8 bases are shared with TRBD2. The sequenced sample was peripheral blood, obtained in the first trimester of pregnancy. For the CDR3, the DNA is TGTGCCAGCAGTAAGCGGGAGTCGGGAACAGATACGCAGTATTTT. This sequence encodes CASSKRESGTDTQYF.